This T cell receptor (beta chain) was sequenced during a study of blood T cell repertoires in COVID-19. Study at large: Both acute and convalescent COVID-19 samples were obtained from the United States, Italy and Spain. PBMCs, B-cell-depleted T cells, or T cells provided the cDNA or gDNA that made up the material.

Participants had their cohort set by participant-reported clinical history. Per the study methods: Estimated nucleated cell counts came from reference gene primer amplification. Measured with immunoSEQ multiplex PCR; TCRdb has only the in-frame clones, and not every one. V, J and clone size are taken as reported in that table, and D and trimming were inferred from the DNA itself. The sample has about 140,000 clones; about three quarters are singletons. With V trimmed by 3 bases and J by 7 bases, 9 bases remained unmatched. This CDR3 has 15 amino acids. The germline V gene encodes CDR1 KGHSH and CDR2 LQKENI.

The chain is built from TRBV18 and TRBJ2-7; 10 bases match TRBD2. Sample: PBMCs or T cells enriched from blood (not recorded which). This clonotype was obtained from a woman aged 50 to 60 who had recovered from COVID-19. The CDR3 region is CASSPERGGLGEQYF. The CDR3 DNA sequence: TGTGCCAGCTCACCGGAGCGGGGGGGCCTAGGAGAGCAGTACTTC.